The 19 T cell receptor beta chains reported below all come from one sample, sequenced in a study of control samples from healthy donors and cancer patients. Clones were read by immunoSEQ multiplex PCR, and TCRdb kept only the in-frame ones, dropping some. The sample records 120,000 or so clones, roughly nine tenths being singletons. Material: blood. The receptors stem from a man between 18 and 29 years old in good health.

This clone is a singleton in its sample. The chain joins TRBV18 to TRBJ1-1, with TRBD1 matching 7 bases. The CDR3 length is 14 residues. Unmatched junction bases numbered 5, after V lost 1 base and J lost 6 bases. In germline, CDR1 is KGHSH, CDR2 LQKENI. CDR3 loop: CASSPQGALSEAFF. The CDR3 bases are TGTGCCAGCTCACCACAGGGGGCCCTCTCTGAAGCTTTCTTT.

The chain recombines TRBV6-5 with TRBJ1-5; no firm D call. Trimming removed 6 bases at V and 5 bases at J, with 8 bases between. The germline V gene has CDR1 MNHEY and CDR2 SVGAGI. The CDR3 has 12 residues. In nucleotides, the CDR3 is TGTGCCAGCAGGGCATTTCATCAGCCCCAGCATTTT. It is translated as CASRAFHQPQHF.

The J gene is TRBJ2-1, the V gene TRBV4-1; D is ambiguous. Trimming left V 6 bases short and J 0 bases short, with 12 bases between. The CDR3 has 15 residues. Looked up from germline, CDR1 is MGHRA and CDR2 is YSYEKL. The CDR3 bases are TGCGCCAGCAGTAAACTTTACAGCTCCTACAATGAGCAGTTCTTC. Translation: CASSKLYSSYNEQFF.

CDR3: CASSPGSLAVTDTQYF. CDR3 in DNA: TGCGCCAGCAGCCCCGGTAGCCTAGCGGTCACAGATACGCAGTATTTT. V usage is TRBV4-1 and J usage is TRBJ2-3; 7 nucleotides align to TRBD2. The CDR3 consists of 16 residues. J was trimmed by 2 bases and V by 4 bases; bases with no gene match: 9. Germline loops: CDR1 MGHRA, CDR2 YSYEKL.

The rearrangement uses TRBV19 and TRBJ2-1; 10 positions agree with TRBD2. The ends lost 5 bases at V and 8 bases at J; junction bases unmatched: 9. Looked up from germline, CDR1 is LNHDA and CDR2 is SQIVND (reference sequence). The length of the CDR3 is 15 residues. This CDR3 reads CASSLEGLASDEQFF. The CDR3 nucleotides read TGTGCCAGTAGTCTGGAGGGACTAGCGAGCGATGAGCAGTTCTTC.

The chain couples TRBV6-5 to TRBJ2-7; no definite D call. Trimming pared 6 bases from V and 2 bases from J, leaving 5 bases between. The CDR3 is 11 residues long. Germline CDR1 and CDR2: MNHEY and SVGAGI. The CDR3 region is CASSKTYEQYF. The CDR3 DNA reads as TGTGCCAGCAGCAAAACCTACGAGCAGTACTTC.

This chain uses TRBV19 with TRBJ2-6; tentative D call: TRBD1 (5 bases). The CDR3 contains 15 residues. Per germline, CDR1 LNHDA and CDR2 SQIVND (reference sequence). V lost 2 bases and J 4 bases, leaving 9 bases between the germline ends. CDR3 sequence (DNA): TGTGCCAGTAGTATAAAAGGGGCCGGGGCCAACGTCCTGACTTTC. Translated: CASSIKGAGANVLTF. The full variable domain, its missing parts supplied by reference TRBV19 and TRBJ2-6, is DGGITQSPKYLFRKEGQNVTLSCEQNLNHDAMYWYRQDPGQGLRLIYYSQIVNDFQKGDIAEGYSVSREKKESFPLTVTSAQKNPTAFYLCASSIKGAGANVLTFGAGSRLTVL.

The chain carries TRBV5-1 and TRBJ1-2; D unclear. CDR3 length: 13 residues. Per the germline V gene, CDR1 is SGHRS and CDR2 is YFSETQ. V lost 9 bases, J lost 1 base, and 13 bases lay in between. CDR3 DNA sequence: TGCGCCACCCGAACCGCAGTTAACTATGGCTACACCTTC. This codes for CATRTAVNYGYTF.

The rearrangement joins TRBV5-1 to TRBJ1-1; D might be TRBD1 (5 bases). V shed 0 bases and J shed 11 bases, with 8 bases lying between them. The CDR3 spans 11 residues. Germline CDR1 reads SGHRS; CDR2 reads YFSETQ. CDR3 DNA: TGCGCCAGCAGCTTGGAAGGGGTGGCTTTCTTT. Amino acids: CASSLEGVAFF.

The chain recombines TRBV30 with TRBJ1-5; D is undetermined. Deletions cut 2 bases from V and 7 bases from J, with 18 bases between. There are 15 residues in the CDR3. Germline CDR1 reads GTSNPN; CDR2 reads SVGIG (reference sequence). CDR3 sequence: CAWSKVGTKKQPQHF. The CDR3 region has the DNA TGTGCCTGGAGTAAGGTAGGCACCAAAAAACAGCCCCAGCATTTT.

V and J are TRBV6-4 and TRBJ2-1; no definite D call. CDR1 and CDR2 from the germline V gene are MRHNA and SNTAGT. Deletions cut 2 bases from V and 4 bases from J, with 3 bases between. CDR3 length: 12 residues. CDR3 sequence reads: CASSDGYNEQFF. The DNA for the CDR3 is TGTGCCAGCAGTGACGGGTACAATGAGCAGTTCTTC.

The CDR3 DNA is TGTGCCTGGAGTGTTCCCAGGGGACAGGGGGCAGACACCATATATTTT. It specifies CAWSVPRGQGADTIYF. This rearrangement joins TRBV30 to TRBJ1-3; 12 bases agree with TRBD1. Germline loops: CDR1 GTSNPN, CDR2 SVGIG (reference sequence). V trimming: 0 bases; J trimming: 8 bases; junction bases outside the gene matches: 8. This CDR3 is built from 16 residues.

This clone was counted a single time. The chain links TRBV20-1 to TRBJ2-7; unclear D gene. Trimming took off 3 bases at V and 3 bases at J, with 18 bases between the two ends. The CDR3 spans 15 residues. The germline CDR1 and CDR2 sequences are DFQATT and SNEGSKA (reference sequence). The CDR3 sequence: CSASKSLLKNYEQYF. The CDR3 DNA reads as TGCAGTGCTAGTAAGTCCCTGCTTAAAAACTACGAGCAGTACTTC.

The rearrangement joins TRBV19 to TRBJ2-5, with 8 bases that match TRBD2. The V gene's germline CDR1 is LNHDA and CDR2 SQIVND (reference sequence). V shed 4 bases, J shed 2 bases, and the junction held 6 bases outside the gene matches. The CDR3 is 15 residues long. In DNA, the CDR3 is TGTGCCAGTAGTACCTTAGCGGGAAGGCAAGAGACCCAGTACTTC. This encodes CASSTLAGRQETQYF. The full variable domain, in which reference TRBV19 and TRBJ2-5 provide the parts outside the CDR3, is DGGITQSPKYLFRKEGQNVTLSCEQNLNHDAMYWYRQDPGQGLRLIYYSQIVNDFQKGDIAEGYSVSREKKESFPLTVTSAQKNPTAFYLCASSTLAGRQETQYFGPGTRLLVL.

The V gene is TRBV7-2, the J gene TRBJ2-2; 14 bases agree with TRBD2. Germline loops: CDR1 SGHTA, CDR2 FQGNSA. The junction had 2 bases not matched to a gene; V was cut back by 2 bases and J by 6 bases. CDR3 length: 16 amino acids. CDR3 coding DNA: TGTGCCAGCAGCTTACCGGGACTAGCGGGAGCCGGGGAGCTGTTTTTT. It translates to CASSLPGLAGAGELFF.

The chain uses TRBV2 and TRBJ2-7; tentatively, D is TRBD2 (5 bases). The CDR3 runs to 15 residues. V shed 4 bases and J shed 0 bases, with 13 bases lying between them. CDR1 is SNHLY and CDR2 is FYNNEI in the germline V gene. The CDR3 region has the DNA TGTGCCAGCAGTGTCGGAGCGGTGAGCTCCTACGAGCAGTACTTC. The encoded protein is CASSVGAVSSYEQYF.

This rearrangement joins TRBV7-3 to TRBJ2-1; TRBD1 matches 12 bases. This CDR3 region has 15 residues. With 5 bases clipped from V and 8 bases from J, the junction kept 7 bases outside the gene matches. The germline CDR1 and CDR2 sequences are SGHTA and FQGTGA. CDR3 DNA sequence: TGTGCCAGCAGCACCGGGACAGGGGGCTTTGATGAGCAGTTCTTC. This encodes CASSTGTGGFDEQFF.

The chain is built from TRBV7-3 and TRBJ2-3; D is perhaps TRBD1 or TRBD2 (5 bases each). The germline gives CDR1 SGHTA, CDR2 FQGTGA. Trimming shortened V by 4 bases and J by 1 base, and 12 bases separated the two germline ends. This CDR3 spans 15 amino acids. CDR3 coding DNA: TGTGCCAGCAGCTCCCGTGGGGGTGGCACAGATACGCAGTATTTT. Protein sequence: CASSSRGGGTDTQYF.

This chain connects TRBV5-1 to TRBJ2-3; D is perhaps TRBD2 (6 bases). Per germline, CDR1 SGHRS and CDR2 YFSETQ. V lost 5 bases and J lost 5, with 18 bases in between. The CDR3 covers 15 residues. The CDR3 DNA reads as TGCGCCAGCAGACTAAGCGGAGGGACCTTAGATACGCAGTATTTT. This codes for CASRLSGGTLDTQYF. The variable domain in full, with the rest retrieved from reference TRBV5-1 and TRBJ2-3, is KAGVTQTPRYLIKTRGQQVTLSCSPISGHRSVSWYQQTPGQGLQFLFEYFSETQRNKGNFPGRFSGRQFSNSRSEMNVSTLELGDSALYLCASRLSGGTLDTQYFGPGTRLTVL.